The TCR beta chain described here comes from a study of T cell repertoires in cytomegalovirus infection. For this clonotype: The antigen is not known. One junction end disagrees with the germline gene, perhaps due to a read error.

Via MiXCR, TCRdb re-called the reads, giving one row per CDR3 protein. The table has some 600,000 distinct CDR3 sequences, 20% to 25% seen once. Findings of the study overall: CMV carriers having the relevant HLA were flagged by cumulative public TCR beta family frequency.

Source material: CD8+ T cells from PBMCs. This sequence originates from a human donor in good health (CMV status not recorded). Some clones in this sample may be carry-over from other donors' samples.

CDR3 DNA sequence: TGTGGCAGCAGAATAGAGGGGGATACGCAGTATTTT. Its protein is CGSRIEGDTQYF. This chain uses TRBV12-3 or TRBV12-4 with TRBJ2-3; D could derive from TRBD1 or TRBD2 (5 bases each). CDR3 size: 12 residues.